These T cell receptor beta chains were read from a single sample in a study of cytomegalovirus exposure and HLA in healthy donors. Assay used: immunoSEQ multiplex PCR; TCRdb lists only in-frame clones, some missing. Of around 78,000 clones in the sample, 80% were seen once. The sequencing sample was made of PBMCs. Receptors were obtained from a male donor in good health and CMV-seronegative. Both conserved end residues are trimmed from each CDR3. Where a row states a size, it is once, few, many or the class of an expanded clone; other rows omit it.

V	size	J	CDR3
TRBV6-1	.	TRBJ1-5	ASSALQGSYQPQH
TRBV5-1	.	TRBJ1-2	ASSLGQGARNYGYT
TRBV4-1	.	TRBJ2-7	ASSHPKVLAGGEYEQY
TRBV18	.	TRBJ1-1	ASSPPGGQGHREAF
TRBV7-2	few	TRBJ1-1	ASRPDRINTEAF
TRBV29-1	.	TRBJ2-6	SVDGSSSGANVLT
TRBV7-9	.	TRBJ2-3	ASGEDGDTQY
TRBV28	.	TRBJ2-3	ASSLPPTLLAGGNTDTQY
TRBV9	.	TRBJ2-3	ASSPEGGQSTDTQY
TRBV15	once	TRBJ2-3	ATSRDWTYRDTQY
TRBV5-5	once	TRBJ1-5	ASSLEGVSQPQH
TRBV11-3	.	TRBJ2-3	ASSPGESTDTQY
TRBV10-3	.	TRBJ1-5	ASQVSSNQPQH
TRBV7-2	.	TRBJ2-2	ASSLDSLSTGELF
TRBV2	once	TRBJ2-1	ASSEVAFKNEQF
TRBV25-1	few	TRBJ2-1	ASSAWTEYNEQF
TRBV7-2	.	TRBJ1-2	ASSLASTGGYGYT
TRBV5-1	.	TRBJ1-4	ASSLAGTENEKLF
TRBV6-1	.	TRBJ1-1	ASSEYPRGEAF
TRBV19	.	TRBJ1-2	ASSPGFGGVGYT
TRBV25-1	.	TRBJ1-6	ASSEGGGVDNSPLH
TRBV5-6	few	TRBJ2-5	ASSQADRPQETQY
TRBV6-1	medium-sized	TRBJ2-6	ASSEGAGSGANVLT
TRBV6-5	.	TRBJ2-7	ASRPAGGDEY
TRBV4-2	.	TRBJ2-7	ASSQESGQGAIEQY
TRBV12-5	few	TRBJ1-1	ASGVGGLWTEAF
TRBV4-1	.	TRBJ2-2	ASSPWGDTPGWNTGELF
TRBV5-1	.	TRBJ2-7	ASSPDGTGWDEQY
TRBV6-1	.	TRBJ1-5	ASSVAAQPQH
TRBV19	few	TRBJ1-2	ASSPGQAYGYP
TRBV25-1	once	TRBJ2-1	ASSEIGAGGDYNEQF
TRBV5-4	.	TRBJ2-1	ASSLGHSGSYNEQF
TRBV5-1	.	TRBJ1-2	ASSPGNNYGYT
TRBV28	once	TRBJ1-1	ASSGHGTEAF
TRBV28	few	TRBJ2-5	ASSFHGGGPETQY
TRBV18	.	TRBJ1-1	ASSPLMDRNTEAF
TRBV29-1	.	TRBJ2-3	SATDRSPDTQY
TRBV6-1	.	TRBJ1-5	ASTADRGGNQPQN
TRBV5-4	.	.	ASSLDRGGDEQY
TRBV28	.	TRBJ2-3	ASWTSGSSDTQY
TRBV7-2	few	TRBJ2-3	ASSLTRADTQY
TRBV13	.	TRBJ1-2	ASSLEQYGFGYT